The TCR beta chain described here comes from a study of T cell responses to AZD1222 COVID-19 vaccine. The protocol was immunoSEQ multiplex PCR, while the TCRdb copy is restricted to in-frame clones and leaves out a portion. The table lists about 120,000 clones, 85% to 95% of them singletons. Study outcomes and limitations: Spike was spanned by vaccine-associated CD4 TCRs, which were dominant at 160-218 and 743-854. Spike-specific TCR breadth and depth were elevated following two AZD1222 doses.

The V gene lost 5 bases and the J gene lost 3 bases, with 13 bases spanning the gap. CDR3 size: 14 residues. Per the germline V gene, CDR1 is MNHNY and CDR2 is SVGAGI (reference sequence). As for this clone: Its cognate antigen is unknown.

This clonotype was obtained from an adult who received the AZD1222 COVID-19 vaccine. The input for sequencing was peripheral blood, taken 28 days after the second AZD1222 dose. This chain links TRBV6-6 with TRBJ1-1; a weak D match, TRBD1 (5 bases). The CDR3 coding sequence is TGTGCCAGCAGTATCCCCCAGGGCGACACTGAAGCTTTCTTT. Protein: CASSIPQGDTEAFF.